The sequence of this TCR beta chain was determined in a study of T cell clones after liver transplantation. Study-wide context: A pre-transplant mixed lymphocyte reaction with TCRbeta sequencing defined graft-donor-reactive clones followed in post-transplant blood. Graft-donor-reactive sequences were compared with third-party-reactive TCRbeta sequences from pre-transplant mixed lymphocyte reactions.

This CDR3 is 13 amino acids long. In germline, CDR1 is SGHTA, CDR2 FQGNSA. The ends were cut back, 1 base at V and 3 bases at J, with 6 bases in the middle. About this clone itself: Its antigen remains unknown.

TCRdb keeps only in-frame clones here, not all; method: immunoSEQ multiplex PCR. The data show around 35,000 clones, with around 94% seen just once and roughly 27% held by the top ten. Findings of the study overall: Post-transplant time points were not standardized, so conclusions are preliminary. In a couple of subjects, few donor cells limited the measurable donor-reactive repertoire.

The V and J genes are TRBV7-2 and TRBJ2-5; D unresolved. The sample here was CD8+ T cells from blood, taken 12 months after liver transplant. The receptor was derived from a human patient who received a liver transplant. A share of the T cells may be of graft donor origin. The CDR3 sequence is CASSLDPEETQYF. Here the CDR3 DNA reads TGTGCCAGCAGCTTAGATCCAGAAGAGACCCAGTACTTC.